Below are 8 T cell receptor beta chains sequenced from a single sample in a study of cytomegalovirus exposure and HLA in healthy donors. This PCR relied on a set of 60 Vbeta primers and 13 Jbeta primers. The method was immunoSEQ multiplex PCR; TCRdb's version includes in-frame clones alone and lacks a portion of them. The sample consists of approximately 100,000 clones, around 10% of them appearing once. Material for sequencing was PBMCs. These receptors originate from a man in his fifties or sixties in good health and CMV-seropositive.

This clone was detected only a few times. The chain uses TRBV7-9 and TRBJ1-1; 7 nucleotides match TRBD1. Germline CDR1 reads SEHNR; CDR2 reads FQNEAQ (reference sequence). V lost 4 bases and J lost 2; bases outside the gene matches: 7. This CDR3 spans 15 amino acids. DNA of the CDR3: TGTGCCAGCAGCTCCTCAAGACAGGGCAACACTGAAGCTTTCTTT. As protein: CASSSSRQGNTEAFF.

In its sample, this clone was seen a few times. The chain has TRBV4-1 and TRBJ2-2; 8 bases are a match to TRBD2. The germline V gene has CDR1 MGHRA and CDR2 YSYEKL. This CDR3 is 15 amino acids long. Trimming at V came to 3 bases and at J to 0 bases, leaving 0 bases not matched to a gene. In DNA form, the CDR3 reads TGCGCCAGCAGCCAGGGACTAGCGAACACCGGGGAGCTGTTTTTT. It yields the protein CASSQGLANTGELFF.

This clone appeared a few times. The chain recombines TRBV4-2 with TRBJ1-5; D is uncertain. This CDR3 contains 13 residues. Deletions cut 1 base from V and 5 bases from J, with 6 bases between. Germline-derived CDR1 and CDR2 are LGHNA and YNFKEQ. The CDR3 DNA sequence: TGTGCCAGCAGCCAAGTACGGGATCAGCCCCAGCATTTT. It is translated as CASSQVRDQPQHF.

The rearrangement links TRBV6-6 to TRBJ2-2, with TRBD2 as a possible D gene (6 bases). Germline V gene data show CDR1 as MNHNY and CDR2 as SVGAGI (reference sequence). The CDR3 runs 15 residues. V lost 6 bases and J lost 5, with 16 bases in between. This chain's CDR3 is CASRRGSGETGELFF. The CDR3, as DNA: TGTGCCAGCAGGCGCGGTAGCGGAGAGACCGGGGAGCTGTTTTTT.

This clone has more than one count but fewer than ten. The chain couples TRBV15 to TRBJ2-1; a weak D match, TRBD1 (5 bases). The CDR3 spans 18 residues. Germline-derived CDR1 and CDR2 are LNHNV and YYDKDF (reference sequence). V shed 2 bases and J shed 8 bases, with 25 bases lying between them. CDR3 protein: CATSRTDYRPQAYYEQFF. The CDR3 nucleotides read TGTGCCACCAGCAGAACCGATTACAGGCCGCAAGCCTATTATGAGCAGTTCTTC.

The gene calls are TRBV9 and TRBJ2-1, with TRBD1 matching 11 bases. The CDR3 is 16 residues long. Germline assignment: CDR1 SGDLS and CDR2 YYNGEE. The V gene end was trimmed by 1 base and the J gene end by 7 bases; junction bases not matched to a gene: 7. The CDR3 protein is CASSVNQDRGHNEQFF. The CDR3, as DNA: TGTGCCAGCAGCGTAAACCAGGACAGGGGGCATAATGAGCAGTTCTTC. Full variable domain (outside the CDR3, taken from reference TRBV9 and TRBJ2-1): DSGVTQTPKHLITATGQRVTLRCSPRSGDLSVYWYQQSLDQGLQFLIQYYNGEERAKGNILERFSAQQFPDLHSELNLSSLELGDSALYFCASSVNQDRGHNEQFFGPGTRLTVL.

In this sample, this clone turned up a few times. The chain couples TRBV7-2 to TRBJ2-3; 12 bases line up with TRBD2. The CDR3 is made up of 18 amino acids. The V segment lost 1 base and the J segment 2 bases; nucleotides outside the gene matches: 7. Looked up from germline, CDR1 is SGHTA and CDR2 is FQGNSA. The CDR3 spells CASSLVSASGRATDTQYF. The DNA for the CDR3 is TGTGCCAGCAGCTTAGTCAGTGCTAGCGGGAGGGCCACAGATACGCAGTATTTT.

The table lists this clone with a few counts. This chain connects TRBV28 to TRBJ1-2; D is undetermined. The V gene's germline CDR1 is MDHEN and CDR2 SYDVKM. With 6 bases removed from V and 3 bases from J, the gap between germline ends came to 23 bases. This CDR3 region has 17 residues. The chain's CDR3 is CASSLVFWGGFDYGYTF. The CDR3 region has the DNA TGTGCCAGCAGCCTGGTATTCTGGGGAGGGTTTGACTATGGCTACACCTTC.